The 26 T cell receptor beta chains below come from one sample, sequenced in a study of CD8 T cells in ankylosing spondylitis. General study points: One TCR beta motif, made up of several highly homologous variants, appeared characteristic of ankylosing spondylitis blood.

One entry per CDR3 protein results from TCRdb running MiXCR on the 5' RACE reads. The data show about 750,000 distinct CDR3 sequences, 15% to 20% seen once. No antigen is known for these receptors. The sequencing input was blood, either unsorted or a sorted T cell fraction (not recorded which). These receptors were obtained from a male donor with ankylosing spondylitis.

This rearrangement joins TRBV6-5 to TRBJ1-5; D is unresolved. V gave up 0 bases and J gave up 4 bases, with 10 bases separating them. The CDR3 extends over 15 amino acids. Looked up from germline, CDR1 is MNHEY and CDR2 is SVGAGI. The CDR3 loop is CASSYSSAANQPQHF. The DNA of the CDR3 is TGTGCCAGCAGTTACTCGTCGGCAGCAAATCAGCCCCAGCATTTT.

This clonotype was counted between two and nine times. The DNA for the CDR3 is TGTGCCAGCAGCTTCGGTGGGGCAGTGTACAATGAGCAGTTCTTC. This codes for CASSFGGAVYNEQFF. This chain links TRBV7-6 with TRBJ2-1; possibly TRBD1 for D (5 bases). The CDR3 is made up of 15 amino acids. Trimming pared 3 bases from V and 4 bases from J, leaving 13 bases between. Per germline, CDR1 SGHVS and CDR2 FNYEAQ.

The V gene is TRBV5-1, the J gene TRBJ1-1, with D perhaps matching TRBD1 (6 bases). The length of the CDR3 is 16 residues. Germline lookup yields CDR1 SGHRS and CDR2 YFSETQ. V was pared by 3 bases and J by 1 base, with 16 bases between. CDR3 sequence reads: CASSSWDKGANTEAFF. The CDR3 DNA sequence: TGCGCCAGCAGCTCCTGGGACAAAGGAGCGAACACTGAAGCTTTCTTT.

As DNA, the CDR3 is TGTGCCAGCAGTGAAGGACAGGGTAATGGGATATACGAGCAGTACTTC. It yields the protein CASSEGQGNGIYEQYF. The chain links TRBV2 to TRBJ2-7; 7 bases fit TRBD1. The CDR3 has 16 residues. V lost 1 base, J lost 4 bases, and 10 bases stayed unmatched. Germline CDR1 reads SNHLY; CDR2 reads FYNNEI.

This clonotype was recorded a few times. V and J are TRBV5-1 and TRBJ2-2, with TRBD1 matching over 8 bases. Trimming at V came to 3 bases and at J to 0 bases, leaving 1 base not matched to a gene. This CDR3 spans 15 amino acids. The V gene's germline CDR1 is SGHRS and CDR2 YFSETQ. The CDR3 loop is CASSSDRANTGELFF. CDR3 coding DNA: TGCGCCAGCAGCTCGGACAGGGCGAACACCGGGGAGCTGTTTTTT.

This clonotype was observed a few times. The rearrangement joins TRBV7-2 to TRBJ1-1; D might be TRBD1 (6 bases). Trimming took off 10 bases at V and 0 bases at J, with 18 bases between the two ends. The length of the CDR3 is 15 residues. The germline V gene has CDR1 SGHTA and CDR2 FQGNSA. CDR3 protein: CATAAQGLMNTEAFF. CDR3 nucleotides: TGTGCCACCGCAGCCCAGGGGCTCATGAACACTGAAGCTTTCTTT.

The chain joins TRBV6-6 to TRBJ2-7; D is unresolved. The germline V gene has CDR1 MNHNY and CDR2 SVGAGI (reference sequence). V lost 7 bases and J 3 bases, leaving 10 bases between the germline ends. CDR3 length: 12 residues. CDR3 DNA sequence: TGTGCCAGCAAGGACGGAAACTACGAGCAGTACTTC. Its protein is CASKDGNYEQYF.

This rearrangement joins TRBV29-1 to TRBJ1-1; D is uncertain. This CDR3 spans 12 amino acids. The V gene lost 7 bases and the J gene lost 5 bases, with 14 bases spanning the gap. Germline V gene lookup returns CDR1 SQVTM and CDR2 ANQGSEA. The CDR3 coding sequence is TGCAGCGCCATGGACCTAAGGACTGAAGCTTTCTTT. It codes for CSAMDLRTEAFF.

This clonotype was found many times. This chain links TRBV29-1 with TRBJ2-7; D is perhaps TRBD2 (5 bases). Germline V gives CDR1 SQVTM, CDR2 ANQGSEA. V was cut by 4 bases and J by 2 bases, with 9 bases left in between. CDR3 length: 12 residues. CDR3: CSVVRGTYEQYF. CDR3 DNA: TGCAGCGTTGTTAGAGGGACCTACGAGCAGTACTTC.

This clonotype was seen a few times. The V call is TRBV14, the J call TRBJ2-7; D is undetermined. The CDR3 has 13 amino acids. Germline V gene sequence: CDR1 SGHDN, CDR2 FVKESK. V was cut by 0 bases and J by 4 bases, with 7 bases left in between. This CDR3 is CASSQEDFYEQYF. CDR3 coding DNA: TGTGCCAGCAGCCAAGAGGATTTTTACGAGCAGTACTTC.

This chain joins TRBV5-1 and TRBJ1-2, with D possibly being TRBD1 (6 bases). The length of the CDR3 is 15 residues. Trimming took off 0 bases at V and 4 bases at J, with 13 bases between the two ends. Germline V gene sequence: CDR1 SGHRS, CDR2 YFSETQ. In DNA form, the CDR3 reads TGCGCCAGCAGCTTGGGACGGACAGAAACCTATGGCTACACCTTC. It codes for CASSLGRTETYGYTF.

This clonotype has only a few counts. This rearrangement joins TRBV7-9 to TRBJ2-7; D is perhaps TRBD1 (8 bases). Germline CDR1 and CDR2: SEHNR and FQNEAQ (reference sequence). Trimming removed 5 bases at V and 5 bases at J, with 19 bases between. This CDR3 has 15 amino acids. The CDR3 nucleotides are TGTGCCAGCAGCCCCGGACAGGGTGGGAGGGACGAGCAGTACTTC. This translates into CASSPGQGGRDEQYF.

This clonotype has just a few counts. The chain couples TRBV6-1 to TRBJ1-2; TRBD1 might be the D (5 bases). There are 15 residues in the CDR3. CDR1 and CDR2 (germline): MNHNS, SASEGT. The V end was cut by 1 base, the J end by 2 bases, with 11 bases between. The CDR3 DNA reads TGTGCCAGCAGTGAAGGAGGGGCCACGAACTATGGCTACACCTTC. This translates into CASSEGGATNYGYTF.

This clonotype has a handful of counts. The CDR3 reads CASSLGVGVETYEQYF. The CDR3 bases are TGTGCCAGCAGCTTAGGTGTAGGGGTTGAAACCTACGAGCAGTACTTC. This chain joins TRBV7-2 and TRBJ2-7, with D possibly matching TRBD1 (5 bases). The V end lost 1 base, the J end lost 2 bases, and 15 bases lay between the germline ends. Germline V gene sequence: CDR1 SGHTA, CDR2 FQGNSA. The CDR3 is 16 residues long.

The genes are TRBV19 and TRBJ1-2; perhaps TRBD1 as D (6 bases). Per the germline V gene, CDR1 is LNHDA and CDR2 is SQIVND (reference sequence). Deletions cut 5 bases from V and 7 bases from J, with 17 bases between. The CDR3 extends over 14 amino acids. In nucleotides, the CDR3 is TGTGCCAGTAGTTACTATACAGGGAGCGGTGGCTACACCTTC. It is translated as CASSYYTGSGGYTF. Based on the CDR3 plus reference TRBV19 and TRBJ1-2, the full variable domain is DGGITQSPKYLFRKEGQNVTLSCEQNLNHDAMYWYRQDPGQGLRLIYYSQIVNDFQKGDIAEGYSVSREKKESFPLTVTSAQKNPTAFYLCASSYYTGSGGYTFGSGTRLTVV.

This clonotype occurred a few times. The rearrangement links TRBV7-8 to TRBJ2-7, with 12 positions matching TRBD1. V gave up 1 base and J gave up 5 bases; unmatched junction bases: 6. The germline V gene encodes CDR1 SGHVS and CDR2 FQNEAQ. The CDR3 sequence is 16 residues long. The CDR3 DNA sequence: TGTGCCAGCAGCTTAGTAGGGGACAGGGGGCGAGACGAGCAGTACTTC. Its translation is CASSLVGDRGRDEQYF.

The V and J genes are TRBV12-3 or TRBV12-4 and TRBJ2-7; D possibly uses TRBD1 or TRBD2 (5 bases each). V dropped 3 bases and J dropped 0 bases, with 12 bases sitting between them. The CDR3 has 15 residues. The DNA of the CDR3 is TGTGCCAGCAGTTTCCAAGCAGGGACCTCCTACGAGCAGTACTTC. It codes for CASSFQAGTSYEQYF.

The table lists this clonotype with a few counts. The rearrangement uses TRBV9 and TRBJ2-5; TRBD1 matches at 8 bases. This CDR3 is built from 14 residues. V dropped 3 bases and J dropped 5; count of bases not matched to a gene: 6. CDR1 is SGDLS, CDR2 YYNGEE, per germline. The CDR3 reads CASSADRGYETQYF. CDR3 nucleotide sequence: TGTGCCAGCAGCGCCGACAGGGGATATGAGACCCAGTACTTC.

J is TRBJ1-2 and V is TRBV7-9, with 8 bases lining up with TRBD1. Unmatched junction bases numbered 5, after V lost 6 bases and J lost 8 bases. The CDR3 is 12 amino acids. Germline CDR1 SEHNR, CDR2 FQNEAQ (reference sequence). In nucleotides, the CDR3 is TGTGCCAGCAGTTCAGGGGGCGACGGCTACACCTTC. Encoded protein: CASSSGGDGYTF. Based on the CDR3 plus reference TRBV7-9 and TRBJ1-2, the full variable domain is DTGVSQNPRHKITKRGQNVTFRCDPISEHNRLYWYRQTLGQGPEFLTYFQNEAQLEKSRLLSDRFSAERPKGSFSTLEIQRTEQGDSAMYLCASSSGGDGYTFGSGTRLTVV.

V usage is TRBV12-3 or TRBV12-4 and J usage is TRBJ2-7, with D maybe TRBD1 (5 bases). V lost 3 bases and J 1 base, leaving 16 bases between the germline ends. CDR3 length equals 16 residues. CDR3 loop: CASSFQGGIRSYEQYF. Written as DNA, the CDR3 is TGTGCCAGCAGTTTTCAGGGCGGAATCAGGTCCTACGAGCAGTACTTC.

The gene calls are TRBV29-1 and TRBJ2-3; TRBD2 is a possible D gene (7 bases). V lost 4 bases and J 4 bases, leaving 18 bases between the germline ends. The length of the CDR3 is 15 residues. Germline CDR1 SQVTM, CDR2 ANQGSEA. CDR3 amino acids: CSVGDGGAGADTQYF. For the CDR3, the DNA is TGCAGCGTTGGTGATGGGGGGGCCGGTGCAGATACGCAGTATTTT.

This clonotype has a count of ten or more. The chain carries TRBV12-3 or TRBV12-4 and TRBJ1-3; D perhaps matches TRBD1 (5 bases). V lost 3 bases and J lost 4, with 7 bases in between. The CDR3 contains 13 residues. CDR3 sequence reads: CASSLGVGNTIYF. The CDR3 DNA reads as TGTGCCAGCAGTTTGGGGGTCGGAAACACCATATATTTT.

The chain has TRBV6-1 and TRBJ2-2, with D perhaps matching TRBD1 (6 bases). Germline V gives CDR1 MNHNS, CDR2 SASEGT. This CDR3 contains 14 residues. With 6 bases removed from V and 4 bases from J, the gap between germline ends came to 12 bases. The CDR3, as DNA: TGTGCCAGCAGCCCAGGGGCGCTCACCGGGGAGCTGTTTTTT. Protein product: CASSPGALTGELFF.

This clonotype appeared a few times. The rearrangement links TRBV20-1 to TRBJ2-6; D remains unclear. This CDR3 is 17 amino acids long. Trimming left V 0 bases short and J 0 bases short, with 12 bases between. Germline V CDR1 and CDR2: DFQATT, SNEGSKA (reference sequence). CDR3 nucleotides: TGCAGTGCTAGAGATCCTGGAGCACCCTCTGGGGCCAACGTCCTGACTTTC. Translating it yields CSARDPGAPSGANVLTF.

This clonotype was observed a handful of times. The J gene is TRBJ1-6, the V gene TRBV6-1; D gene unclear. This CDR3 is 14 amino acids long. Between the trimmed V and J ends, which lost 1 base and 5 bases, there was a span of 6 bases. Germline assignment: CDR1 MNHNS and CDR2 SASEGT. The CDR3 DNA is TGTGCCAGCAGTGAAGTGGGGAATAATTCACCCCTCCACTTT. Translated, it gives CASSEVGNNSPLHF.

The chain has TRBV5-1 and TRBJ2-4, with 9 positions matching TRBD1. Germline CDR1 reads SGHRS; CDR2 reads YFSETQ. The CDR3 runs 14 residues. V was clipped by 5 bases and J by 7 bases; unmatched bases: 7. CDR3 bases: TGCGCCAGCAGACCCGGACAGGGGAGGAACATTCAGTACTTC. Translated, it gives CASRPGQGRNIQYF. The whole variable domain, remainder taken from reference TRBV5-1 and TRBJ2-4, is KAGVTQTPRYLIKTRGQQVTLSCSPISGHRSVSWYQQTPGQGLQFLFEYFSETQRNKGNFPGRFSGRQFSNSRSEMNVSTLELGDSALYLCASRPGQGRNIQYFGAGTRLSVL.